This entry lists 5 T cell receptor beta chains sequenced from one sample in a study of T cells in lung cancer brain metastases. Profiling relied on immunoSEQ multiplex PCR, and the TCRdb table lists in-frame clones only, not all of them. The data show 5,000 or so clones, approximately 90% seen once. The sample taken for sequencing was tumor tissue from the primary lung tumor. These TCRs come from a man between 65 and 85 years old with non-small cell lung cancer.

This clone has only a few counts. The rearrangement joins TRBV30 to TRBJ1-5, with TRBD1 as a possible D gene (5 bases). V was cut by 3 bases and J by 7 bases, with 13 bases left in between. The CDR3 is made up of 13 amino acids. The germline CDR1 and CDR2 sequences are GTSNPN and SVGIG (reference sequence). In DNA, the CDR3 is TGTGCCTGGAGGAGGGGCGCGGGGCAGCCCCAGCATTTT. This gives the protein CAWRRGAGQPQHF.

This chain's CDR3 is CATSSDLGNQPQHF. The CDR3 nucleotides are TGTGCCACCAGCAGCGATTTAGGCAATCAGCCCCAGCATTTT. The chain joins TRBV15 to TRBJ1-5; D unclear. This CDR3 comprises 14 residues. The V gene lost 3 bases and the J gene lost 2 bases, with 8 bases spanning the gap. The germline CDR1 and CDR2 sequences are LNHNV and YYDKDF (reference sequence). Full variable domain (rest looked up from reference TRBV15 and TRBJ1-5): DAMVIQNPRYQVTQFGKPVTLSCSQTLNHNVMYWYQQKSSQAPKLLFHYYDKDFNNEADTPDNFQSRRPNTSFCFLDIRSPGLGDTAMYLCATSSDLGNQPQHFGDGTRLSIL.

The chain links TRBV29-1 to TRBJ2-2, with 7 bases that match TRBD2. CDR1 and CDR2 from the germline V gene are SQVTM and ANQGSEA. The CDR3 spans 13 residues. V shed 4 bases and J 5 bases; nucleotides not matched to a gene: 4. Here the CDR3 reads CSVGGSLTGELFF. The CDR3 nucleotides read TGCAGCGTTGGCGGGAGTTTAACCGGGGAGCTGTTTTTT.

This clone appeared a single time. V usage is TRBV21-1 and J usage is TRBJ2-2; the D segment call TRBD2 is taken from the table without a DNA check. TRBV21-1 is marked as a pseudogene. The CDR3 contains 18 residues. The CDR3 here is CASSKSRLAVAFAGELFF. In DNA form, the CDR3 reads TGTGCCAGCAGCAAAAGCCGACTAGCGGTCGCTTTTGCCGGGGAGCTGTTTTTT.

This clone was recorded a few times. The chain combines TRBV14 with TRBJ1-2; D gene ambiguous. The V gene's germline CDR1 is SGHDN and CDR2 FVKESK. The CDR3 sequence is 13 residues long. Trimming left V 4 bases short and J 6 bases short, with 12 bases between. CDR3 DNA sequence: TGTGCCAGCAGCCGTGTTGTAACAAATGGCTACACCTTC. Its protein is CASSRVVTNGYTF.